Listed here are 22 T cell receptor beta chains from one sample, sequenced in a study of blood T cell repertoires in COVID-19. Profiling relied on immunoSEQ multiplex PCR, and the TCRdb table lists in-frame clones only, not all of them. The sample shows fewer than 200,000 clones, 75% to 90% of them seen only once. Specimen: peripheral blood. These receptors originate from a human donor with acute or convalescent COVID-19. The donor label of this sample is uncertain.

The chain joins TRBV6-2 or TRBV6-3 to TRBJ2-3, with 8 bases aligning to TRBD2. V was pared by 6 bases and J by 2 bases, with 10 bases of the junction left unmatched. This CDR3 region has 16 residues. Germline V gene lookup returns CDR1 MNHEY and CDR2 SVGEGT. The CDR3 here is CASSEGGGRNTDTQYF. The CDR3 DNA reads TGTGCCAGCAGCGAAGGCGGGGGGAGAAACACAGATACGCAGTATTTT.

Only one count was recorded for this clone. The CDR3 spells CASSQGKNTEAFF. The CDR3 DNA sequence: TGTGCCAGTAGTCAGGGCAAGAACACTGAAGCTTTCTTT. J is TRBJ1-1 and V is TRBV19; TRBD1 might be the D (5 bases). CDR1 LNHDA and CDR2 SQIVND come from the germline V gene (reference sequence). The V and J ends lost 5 bases and 1 base respectively, with 8 bases between them. The CDR3 spans 13 residues.

This clone occurred once. The chain is built from TRBV7-2 and TRBJ2-3; the D gene is possibly TRBD1 (6 bases). CDR1 SGHTA and CDR2 FQGNSA come from the germline V gene. This CDR3 is built from 14 residues. V lost 6 bases and J 0 bases, leaving 10 bases between the germline ends. The CDR3 loop is CASSSGVSTDTQYF. In DNA form, the CDR3 reads TGTGCCAGCAGTTCAGGGGTTAGCACAGATACGCAGTATTTT.

The V call is TRBV5-1, the J call TRBJ1-4, with 9 nucleotides matching TRBD1. This CDR3 contains 15 residues. V lost 4 bases, J lost 4 bases, and 5 bases stayed unmatched. From germline, CDR1 is SGHRS and CDR2 YFSETQ. The CDR3 is CASSPGTGFNEKLFF. CDR3 nucleotides: TGCGCCAGCAGCCCGGGGACAGGGTTTAATGAAAAACTGTTTTTT.

The chain has TRBV6-2 or TRBV6-3 and TRBJ1-5; 10 bases are a match to TRBD1. The CDR3 is 16 amino acids. In germline, CDR1 is MNHEY, CDR2 SVGEGT. Trimming removed 6 bases from V and 0 bases from J; junction bases left unmatched: 5. The CDR3 sequence is CASSGQGVYSNQPQHF. CDR3 DNA: TGTGCCAGCAGCGGACAGGGGGTCTATAGCAATCAGCCCCAGCATTTT.

This clone showed up just once. V is TRBV5-1 and J is TRBJ2-3; TRBD2 might be the D (5 bases). Trimming removed 2 bases at V and 1 base at J, with 20 bases between. Germline CDR1 reads SGHRS; CDR2 reads YFSETQ. The CDR3 consists of 18 residues. CDR3 coding DNA: TGCGCCAGCAGCTTCGACCCTCCATTTTCCGGGGGCACAGATACGCAGTATTTT. Encoded protein: CASSFDPPFSGGTDTQYF.

This clone came up once. The genes are TRBV3-1 (or the pseudogene TRBV3-2) and TRBJ1-6; D is undetermined. CDR3 length: 14 residues. Germline CDR1 is LGHDT and CDR2 is YNNKEL (reference sequence). V was pared by 3 bases and J by 7 bases, with 10 bases between. The CDR3 protein is CASSHKGENSPLHF. The DNA of the CDR3 is TGTGCCAGCAGCCACAAGGGAGAGAATTCACCCCTCCACTTT.

This chain connects TRBV9 to TRBJ1-5; D is ambiguous. V was cut by 3 bases and J by 2 bases, with 9 bases left in between. From germline, CDR1 is SGDLS and CDR2 YYNGEE. The CDR3 consists of 14 residues. In DNA, the CDR3 is TGTGCCAGCAGCGCCTCGGTTGGCAATCAGCCCCAGCATTTT. Translation gives CASSASVGNQPQHF.

To note about this clone: The same CDR3 is also encoded by other DNA sequences in this sample. The V gene is TRBV19, the J gene TRBJ1-2; D may be TRBD1 (6 bases). V gave up 5 bases and J gave up 2 bases, with 12 bases separating them. Germline V gene lookup returns CDR1 LNHDA and CDR2 SQIVND (reference sequence). This CDR3 is 14 amino acids long. CDR3: CASSYRDPNYGYTF. CDR3 DNA: TGTGCCAGTAGTTACAGGGATCCCAACTATGGCTACACCTTC.

CDR3 DNA sequence: TGCGCCAGCAGCCATTGGGACAGGGAAGCTTTCTTT. This sequence encodes CASSHWDREAFF. V gene TRBV4-1 combines with J gene TRBJ1-1; 8 bases are a match to TRBD1. V lost 3 bases, J lost 8 bases, and 2 bases stayed unmatched. The CDR3 is made up of 12 amino acids. Germline CDR1 MGHRA, CDR2 YSYEKL.

This clone was counted only a few times. This chain links TRBV19 with TRBJ2-1; 11 bases align to TRBD2. V was clipped by 3 bases and J by 3 bases; unmatched bases: 10. The CDR3 has 18 amino acids. Germline CDR1 is LNHDA and CDR2 is SQIVND (reference sequence). The DNA of the CDR3 is TGTGCCAGTAGTATTTCTAGCGGGGGGACCACTAACTACAATGAGCAGTTCTTC. Protein product: CASSISSGGTTNYNEQFF. The full variable domain, its missing parts supplied by reference TRBV19 and TRBJ2-1, is DGGITQSPKYLFRKEGQNVTLSCEQNLNHDAMYWYRQDPGQGLRLIYYSQIVNDFQKGDIAEGYSVSREKKESFPLTVTSAQKNPTAFYLCASSISSGGTTNYNEQFFGPGTRLTVL.

J is TRBJ2-2 and V is TRBV9; TRBD1 agrees at 7 bases. With 0 bases clipped from V and 3 bases from J, the junction kept 5 bases outside the gene matches. Germline CDR1 and CDR2: SGDLS and YYNGEE. CDR3 length: 16 amino acids. CDR3 sequence (DNA): TGTGCCAGCAGCGTAGTGTCAGGGGGATACACCGGGGAGCTGTTTTTT. Amino acid sequence: CASSVVSGGYTGELFF.

This clone occurred many times. The chain employs TRBV19 and TRBJ2-3, with a possible D match to TRBD1 (6 bases). The CDR3 contains 17 residues. The germline gives CDR1 LNHDA, CDR2 SQIVND (reference sequence). Trimming stripped 4 bases from V and 1 base from J, with 18 bases between. The DNA for the CDR3 is TGTGCCAGTAGTAATGGGGGAGACAGGCGGGGCACAGATACGCAGTATTTT. It is translated as CASSNGGDRRGTDTQYF.

The chain joins TRBV7-9 to TRBJ2-7, with 11 bases matching TRBD2. Germline CDR1 is SEHNR and CDR2 is FQNEAQ (reference sequence). V was clipped by 6 bases and J by 5 bases; unmatched bases: 12. The CDR3 consists of 16 residues. CDR3 residues: CASSYDRLAGSNEQYF. The CDR3, as DNA: TGTGCCAGCAGTTATGATAGACTAGCGGGATCCAACGAGCAGTACTTC.

This clone has ten or more counts. The rearrangement links TRBV19 to TRBJ2-2; 8 bases agree with TRBD1. Germline loops: CDR1 LNHDA, CDR2 SQIVND (reference sequence). V gave up 5 bases and J gave up 5 bases; unmatched junction bases: 7. This CDR3 is built from 15 residues. This CDR3 is CASSLPGTGTGELFF. CDR3 coding DNA: TGTGCCAGTAGTTTACCCGGGACAGGAACCGGGGAGCTGTTTTTT.

V and J are TRBV18 and TRBJ2-5; 10 positions agree with TRBD2. From germline, CDR1 is KGHSH and CDR2 LQKENI. The CDR3 is made up of 15 amino acids. V lost 3 bases to trimming and J lost 4 bases; unmatched junction nucleotides: 5. CDR3 residues: CASSPGTSVTETQYF. The CDR3 DNA follows: TGTGCCAGCTCACCTGGGACTAGCGTCACAGAGACCCAGTACTTC.

V and J are TRBV4-1 and TRBJ1-2; 7 bases agree with TRBD1. Germline V CDR1 and CDR2: MGHRA, YSYEKL. CDR3 size: 16 residues. J gave up 6 bases and V 0 bases, and 10 bases lay outside the gene matches. CDR3 in amino acids: CASSQDRNRGVNGYTF. Here the CDR3 DNA reads TGCGCCAGCAGCCAAGATAGGAACAGGGGTGTGAATGGCTACACCTTC.

J is TRBJ2-1 and V is TRBV5-1; 7 bases align to TRBD2. The CDR3 is 15 residues long. From germline, CDR1 is SGHRS and CDR2 YFSETQ. Germline trimming cut 1 base from V and 9 bases from J; bases unmatched to any gene: 10. This chain's CDR3 is CASSLPPAGETEQFF. The CDR3 nucleotides read TGCGCCAGCAGCTTGCCCCCCGCGGGGGAAACTGAGCAGTTCTTC.

The CDR3 is CASRPETVVSGNTIYF. The DNA for the CDR3 is TGTGCCAGCAGGCCCGAGACAGTCGTCTCTGGAAACACCATATATTTT. This chain links TRBV2 with TRBJ1-3; possibly TRBD1 for D (5 bases). Germline assignment: CDR1 SNHLY and CDR2 FYNNEI. This CDR3 region has 16 residues. Trimming took off 6 bases at V and 0 bases at J, with 15 bases between the two ends.

V usage is TRBV21-1 and J usage is TRBJ1-3. TRBV21-1 is assigned pseudogene status. This CDR3 has 13 residues. The CDR3 sequence is CASGTEGGNTIYF. The CDR3 nucleotides are TGTGCCAGTGGGACGGAGGGTGGAAACACCATATATTTT.

This chain links TRBV27 with TRBJ2-7; 9 bases match TRBD1. Germline CDR1 and CDR2: MNHEY and SMNVEV (reference sequence). V lost 2 bases, J lost 0 bases, and 11 bases stayed unmatched. The length of the CDR3 is 18 residues. CDR3 residues: CASSLLRTGALSSYEQYF. For the CDR3, the DNA is TGTGCCAGCAGTTTACTCCGGACAGGGGCTTTGAGCTCCTACGAGCAGTACTTC.

This clone has more than one count but fewer than ten. The V call is TRBV7-9, the J call TRBJ1-4; 7 bases agree with TRBD1. V gave up 5 bases and J gave up 5 bases; unmatched junction bases: 8. This CDR3 has 15 residues. Germline CDR1 is SEHNR and CDR2 is FQNEAQ (reference sequence). The CDR3 spells CASSIDTGQNEKLFF. For the CDR3, the DNA is TGTGCCAGCAGCATTGACACGGGACAGAATGAAAAACTGTTTTTT.